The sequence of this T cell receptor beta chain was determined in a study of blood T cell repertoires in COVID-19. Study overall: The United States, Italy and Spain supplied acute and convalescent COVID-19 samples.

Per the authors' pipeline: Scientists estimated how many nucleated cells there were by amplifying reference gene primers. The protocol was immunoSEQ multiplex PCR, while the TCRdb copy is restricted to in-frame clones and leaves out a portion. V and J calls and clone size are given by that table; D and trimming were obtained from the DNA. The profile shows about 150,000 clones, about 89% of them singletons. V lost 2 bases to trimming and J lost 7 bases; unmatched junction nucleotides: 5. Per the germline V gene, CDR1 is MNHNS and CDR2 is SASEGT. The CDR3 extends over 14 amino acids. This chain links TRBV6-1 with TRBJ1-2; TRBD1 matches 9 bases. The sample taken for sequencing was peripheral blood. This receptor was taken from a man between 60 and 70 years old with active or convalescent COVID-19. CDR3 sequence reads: CASSERGQGLGYTF. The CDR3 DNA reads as TGTGCCAGCAGTGAAAGAGGACAGGGGCTTGGCTACACCTTC.